The present TCR beta chain was sequenced within a study of monozygotic twins with inflammatory bowel disease. Study-level points and caveats: Healthy co-twins, by inverse Simpson, had higher TCRbeta diversity than their siblings with IBD. Findings did not support one strong IBD-associated signal or clonotype.

Unsorted whole blood yielded the total RNA, with T cells left unselected. Of note for this clonotype: Its antigen is not known.

Per the germline V gene, CDR1 is LNHDA and CDR2 is SQIVND (reference sequence). The CDR3 length is 13 residues. TCRdb re-analyzed the 5' RACE reads; it lists each CDR3 protein once, without DNA. Recorded for this sample: approximately 140,000 distinct CDR3 sequences. The receptor's source is a human donor with ulcerative colitis or Crohn's disease, or a healthy co-twin of an affected twin (not recorded which). This sequence joins TRBV19 and TRBJ1-5; the TCRdb D gene call, TRBD1, has no DNA to confirm it. The specimen was blood. The CDR3 region is CASNPDRDQPQHF.